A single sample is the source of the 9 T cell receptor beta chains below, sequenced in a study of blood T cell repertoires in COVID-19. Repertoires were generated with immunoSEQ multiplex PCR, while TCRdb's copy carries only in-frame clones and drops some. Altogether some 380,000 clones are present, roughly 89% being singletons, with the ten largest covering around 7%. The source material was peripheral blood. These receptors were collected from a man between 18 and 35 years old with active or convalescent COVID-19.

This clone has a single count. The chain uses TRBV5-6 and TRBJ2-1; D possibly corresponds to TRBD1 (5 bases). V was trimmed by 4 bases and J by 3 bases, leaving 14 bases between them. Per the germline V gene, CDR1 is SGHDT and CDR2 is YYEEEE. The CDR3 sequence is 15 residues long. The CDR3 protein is CASSGSGLYYNEQFF. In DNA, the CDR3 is TGTGCCAGCAGCGGGTCAGGGCTATACTACAATGAGCAGTTCTTC.

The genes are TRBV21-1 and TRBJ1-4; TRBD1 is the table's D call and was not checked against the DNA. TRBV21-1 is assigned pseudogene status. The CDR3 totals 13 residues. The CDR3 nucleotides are TGTGCCAGGAAAGACAGGGTTTGTGAAAAACTGTTTTTT. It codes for CARKDRVCEKLFF.

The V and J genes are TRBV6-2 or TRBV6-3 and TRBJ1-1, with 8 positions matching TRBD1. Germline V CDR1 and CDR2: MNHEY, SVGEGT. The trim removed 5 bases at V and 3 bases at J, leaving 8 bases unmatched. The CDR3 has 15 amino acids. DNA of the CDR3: TGTGCCAGCAGTCCGCGACAGGGGAGGGACACTGAAGCTTTCTTT. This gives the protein CASSPRQGRDTEAFF.

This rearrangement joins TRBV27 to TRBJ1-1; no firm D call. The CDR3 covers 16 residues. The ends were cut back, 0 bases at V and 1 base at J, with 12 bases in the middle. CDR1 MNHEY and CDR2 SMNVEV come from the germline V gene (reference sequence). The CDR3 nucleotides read TGTGCCAGCAGTTTATCTACAGCCCTATGGAACACTGAAGCTTTCTTT. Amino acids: CASSLSTALWNTEAFF.

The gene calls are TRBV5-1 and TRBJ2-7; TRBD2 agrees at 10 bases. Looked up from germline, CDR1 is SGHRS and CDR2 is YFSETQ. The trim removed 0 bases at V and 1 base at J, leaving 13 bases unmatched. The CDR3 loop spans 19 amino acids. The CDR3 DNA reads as TGCGCCAGCAGCTTGGTCGCCGCAGCATGGACTAGCGGTTCCTACGAGCAGTACTTC. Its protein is CASSLVAAAWTSGSYEQYF.

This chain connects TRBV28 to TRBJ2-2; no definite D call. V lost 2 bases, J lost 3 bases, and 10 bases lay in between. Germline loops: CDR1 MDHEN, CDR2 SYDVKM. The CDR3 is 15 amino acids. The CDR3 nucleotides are TGTGCCAGCAGTTTACTCGACCGGGACACCGGGGAGCTGTTTTTT. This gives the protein CASSLLDRDTGELFF.

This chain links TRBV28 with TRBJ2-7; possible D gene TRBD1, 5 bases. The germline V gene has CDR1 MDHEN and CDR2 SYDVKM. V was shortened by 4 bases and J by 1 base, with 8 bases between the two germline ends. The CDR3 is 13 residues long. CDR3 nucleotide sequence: TGTGCCAGCAGTTCGACAGATTCCTACGAGCAGTACTTC. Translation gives CASSSTDSYEQYF. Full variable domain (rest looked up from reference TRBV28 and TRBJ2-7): DVKVTQSSRYLVKRTGEKVFLECVQDMDHENMFWYRQDPGLGLRLIYFSYDVKMKEKGDIPEGYSVSREKKERFSLILESASTNQTSMYLCASSSTDSYEQYFGPGTRLTVT.

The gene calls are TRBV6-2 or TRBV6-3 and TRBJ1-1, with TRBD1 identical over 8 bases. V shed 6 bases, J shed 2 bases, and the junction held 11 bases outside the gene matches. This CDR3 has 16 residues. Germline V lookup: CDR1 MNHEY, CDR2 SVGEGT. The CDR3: CASSNPTTGANTEAFF. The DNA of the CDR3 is TGTGCCAGCAGCAACCCGACGACAGGGGCTAACACTGAAGCTTTCTTT.

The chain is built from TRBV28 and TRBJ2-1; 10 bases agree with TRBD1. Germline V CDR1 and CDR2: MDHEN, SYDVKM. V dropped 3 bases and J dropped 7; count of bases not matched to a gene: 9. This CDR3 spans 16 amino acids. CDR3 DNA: TGTGCCAGCAGTTTTCCCGGGACAGGGGCACAAAATGAGCAGTTCTTC. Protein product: CASSFPGTGAQNEQFF.